The T cell receptor beta chain under discussion was sequenced for a study of cytomegalovirus exposure and HLA in healthy donors. In germline, CDR1 is SGDLS, CDR2 YYNGEE. This CDR3 comprises 15 residues. Trimming cost V 4 bases and J 4 bases; bases outside gene matches: 9. Turning to this clone: The antigen remains undetermined.

Primers included in the PCR were 60 Vbeta and 13 Jbeta primers. Data came from immunoSEQ multiplex PCR; TCRdb stores just in-frame clones and leaves some out. The sample's table shows under 200,000 clones. General study findings and limits: Association of a missense DCLRE1C variant with TCR beta V- and J-gene trimming was reported in a later analysis.

The rearrangement links TRBV9 to TRBJ2-7, with 9 bases matching TRBD2. Sequenced material: PBMCs. The clonotype comes from a man aged 30 to 39 in good health and CMV-seronegative. This CDR3 reads CASSPQAGGPYEQYF. DNA of the CDR3: TGTGCCAGCAGCCCCCAGGCGGGAGGGCCATACGAGCAGTACTTC.